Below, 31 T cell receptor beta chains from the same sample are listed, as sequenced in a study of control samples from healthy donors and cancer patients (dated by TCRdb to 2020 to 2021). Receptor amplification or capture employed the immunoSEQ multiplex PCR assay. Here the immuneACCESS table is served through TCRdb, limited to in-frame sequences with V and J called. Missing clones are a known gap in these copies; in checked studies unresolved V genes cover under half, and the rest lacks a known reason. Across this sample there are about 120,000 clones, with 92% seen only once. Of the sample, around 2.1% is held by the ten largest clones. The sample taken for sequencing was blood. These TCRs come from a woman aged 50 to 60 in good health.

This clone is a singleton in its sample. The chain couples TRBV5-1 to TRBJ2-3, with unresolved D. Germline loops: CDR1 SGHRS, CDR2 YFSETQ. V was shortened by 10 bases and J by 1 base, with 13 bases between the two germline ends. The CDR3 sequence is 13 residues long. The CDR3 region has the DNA TGCGCCGGATCTAGAGACCGCACAGATACGCAGTATTTT. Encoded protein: CAGSRDRTDTQYF.

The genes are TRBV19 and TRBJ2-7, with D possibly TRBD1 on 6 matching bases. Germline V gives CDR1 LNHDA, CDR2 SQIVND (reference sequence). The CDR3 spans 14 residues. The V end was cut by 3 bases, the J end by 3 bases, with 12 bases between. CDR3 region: CASSIFHRDYEQYF. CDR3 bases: TGTGCCAGTAGTATTTTTCACAGGGACTACGAGCAGTACTTC.

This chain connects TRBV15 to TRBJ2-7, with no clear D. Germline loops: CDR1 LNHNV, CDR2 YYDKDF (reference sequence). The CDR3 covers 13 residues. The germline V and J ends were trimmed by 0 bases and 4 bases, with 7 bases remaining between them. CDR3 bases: TGTGCCACCAGCAGAGATATCTATTACGAGCAGTACTTC. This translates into CATSRDIYYEQYF.

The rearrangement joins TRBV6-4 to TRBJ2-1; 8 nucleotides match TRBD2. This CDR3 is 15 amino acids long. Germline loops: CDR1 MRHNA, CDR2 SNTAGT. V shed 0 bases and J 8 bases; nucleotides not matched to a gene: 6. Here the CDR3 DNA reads TGTGCCAGCAGTGACTCTAGCGGGGTGGGGGATGAGCAGTTCTTC. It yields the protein CASSDSSGVGDEQFF.

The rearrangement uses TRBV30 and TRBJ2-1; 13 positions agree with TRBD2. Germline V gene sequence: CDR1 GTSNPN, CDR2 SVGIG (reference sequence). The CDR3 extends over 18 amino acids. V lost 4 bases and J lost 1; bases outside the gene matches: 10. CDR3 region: CAWNRGLAGVISYNEQFF. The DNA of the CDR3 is TGTGCCTGGAACAGAGGACTAGCGGGAGTTATTTCCTACAATGAGCAGTTCTTC.

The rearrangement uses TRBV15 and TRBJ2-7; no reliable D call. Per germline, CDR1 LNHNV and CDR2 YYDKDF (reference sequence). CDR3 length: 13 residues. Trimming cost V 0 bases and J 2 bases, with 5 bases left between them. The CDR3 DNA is TGTGCCACCAGCAGAGATCCCACCTACGAGCAGTACTTC. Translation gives CATSRDPTYEQYF.

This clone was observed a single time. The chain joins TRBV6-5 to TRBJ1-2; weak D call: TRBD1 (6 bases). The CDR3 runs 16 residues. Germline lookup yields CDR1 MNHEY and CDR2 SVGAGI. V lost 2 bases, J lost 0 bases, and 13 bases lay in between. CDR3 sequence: CASSYTLRGANYGYTF. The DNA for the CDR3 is TGTGCCAGCAGTTACACCCTCAGGGGAGCTAACTATGGCTACACCTTC.

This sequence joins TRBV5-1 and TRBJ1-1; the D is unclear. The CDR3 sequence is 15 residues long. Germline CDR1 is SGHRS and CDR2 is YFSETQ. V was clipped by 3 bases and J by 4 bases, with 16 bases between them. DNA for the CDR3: TGCGCCAGCAGCTATACGGACGGACGGTTCACTGAAGCTTTCTTT. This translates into CASSYTDGRFTEAFF.

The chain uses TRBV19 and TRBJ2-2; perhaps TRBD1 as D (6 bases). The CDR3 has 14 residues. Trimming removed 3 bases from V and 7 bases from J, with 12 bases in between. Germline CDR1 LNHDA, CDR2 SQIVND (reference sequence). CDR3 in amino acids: CASSILGAYGELFF. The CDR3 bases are TGTGCCAGTAGTATTTTGGGGGCCTACGGGGAGCTGTTTTTT.

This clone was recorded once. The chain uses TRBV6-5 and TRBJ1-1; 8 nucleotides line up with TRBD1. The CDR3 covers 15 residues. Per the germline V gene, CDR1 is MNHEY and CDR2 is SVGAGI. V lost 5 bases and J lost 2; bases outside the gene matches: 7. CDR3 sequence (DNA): TGTGCCAGCAGTCCGTGGGACAGGATAAACACTGAAGCTTTCTTT. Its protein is CASSPWDRINTEAFF.

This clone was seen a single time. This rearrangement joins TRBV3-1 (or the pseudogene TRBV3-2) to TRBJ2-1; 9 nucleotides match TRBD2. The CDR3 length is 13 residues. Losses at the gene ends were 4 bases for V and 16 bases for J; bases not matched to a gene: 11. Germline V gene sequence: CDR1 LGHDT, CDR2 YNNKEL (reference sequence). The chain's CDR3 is CASSLLAGVRIFF. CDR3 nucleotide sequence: TGTGCCAGCAGCCTTTTAGCGGGAGTAAGAATCTTCTTC.

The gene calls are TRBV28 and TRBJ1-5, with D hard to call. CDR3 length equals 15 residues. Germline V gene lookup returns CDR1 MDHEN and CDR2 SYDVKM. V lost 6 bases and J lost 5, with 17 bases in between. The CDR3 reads CASSVGSRRYQPQHF. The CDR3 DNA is TGTGCCAGCAGCGTCGGGAGTCGACGATATCAGCCCCAGCATTTT.

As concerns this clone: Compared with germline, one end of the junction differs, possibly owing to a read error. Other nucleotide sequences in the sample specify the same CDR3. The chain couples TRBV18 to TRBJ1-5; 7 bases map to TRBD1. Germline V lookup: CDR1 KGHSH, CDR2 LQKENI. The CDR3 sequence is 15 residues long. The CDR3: CASSISQGSNQPQHF. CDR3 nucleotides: TGTGCCAGCTCAATCTCACAGGGGAGCAATCAGCCCCAGCACTTT.

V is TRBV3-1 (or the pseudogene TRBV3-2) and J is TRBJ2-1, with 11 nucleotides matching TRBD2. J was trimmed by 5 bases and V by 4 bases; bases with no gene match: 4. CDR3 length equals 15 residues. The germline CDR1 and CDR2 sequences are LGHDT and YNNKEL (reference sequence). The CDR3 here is CASSRLAGGNNEQFF. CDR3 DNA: TGTGCCAGCAGCCGCCTAGCGGGGGGAAACAATGAGCAGTTCTTC.

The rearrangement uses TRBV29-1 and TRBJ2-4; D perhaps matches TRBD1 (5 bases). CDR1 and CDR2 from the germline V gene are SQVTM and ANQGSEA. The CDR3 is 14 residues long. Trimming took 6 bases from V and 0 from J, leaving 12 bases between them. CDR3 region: CSVRQTLAKNIQYF. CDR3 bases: TGCAGCGTGAGACAGACTTTAGCCAAAAACATTCAGTACTTC.

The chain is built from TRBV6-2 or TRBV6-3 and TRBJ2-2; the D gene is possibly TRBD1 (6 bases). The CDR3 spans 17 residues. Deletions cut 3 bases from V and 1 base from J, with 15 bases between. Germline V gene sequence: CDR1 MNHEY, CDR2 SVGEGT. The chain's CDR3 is CASSYFLGRGNTGELFF. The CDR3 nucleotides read TGTGCCAGCAGTTATTTCCTTGGCAGGGGGAACACCGGGGAGCTGTTTTTT.

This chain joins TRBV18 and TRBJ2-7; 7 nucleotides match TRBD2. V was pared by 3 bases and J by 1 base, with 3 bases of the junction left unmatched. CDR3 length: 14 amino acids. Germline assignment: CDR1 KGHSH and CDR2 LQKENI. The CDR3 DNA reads TGTGCCAGCTCACCTAGGGGAGGGTCCTACGAGCAGTACTTC. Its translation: CASSPRGGSYEQYF. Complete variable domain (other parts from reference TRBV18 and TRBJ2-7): NAGVMQNPRHLVRRRGQEARLRCSPMKGHSHVYWYRQLPEEGLKFMVYLQKENIIDESGMPKERFSAEFPKEGPSILRIQQVVRGDSAAYFCASSPRGGSYEQYFGPGTRLTVT.

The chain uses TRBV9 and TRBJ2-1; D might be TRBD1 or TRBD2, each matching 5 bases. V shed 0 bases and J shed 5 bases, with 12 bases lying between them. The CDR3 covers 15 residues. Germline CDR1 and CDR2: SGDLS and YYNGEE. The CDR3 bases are TGTGCCAGCAGCGTAGGCTGGGACGCTAACAATGAGCAGTTCTTC. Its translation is CASSVGWDANNEQFF. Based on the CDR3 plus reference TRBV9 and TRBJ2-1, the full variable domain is DSGVTQTPKHLITATGQRVTLRCSPRSGDLSVYWYQQSLDQGLQFLIQYYNGEERAKGNILERFSAQQFPDLHSELNLSSLELGDSALYFCASSVGWDANNEQFFGPGTRLTVL.

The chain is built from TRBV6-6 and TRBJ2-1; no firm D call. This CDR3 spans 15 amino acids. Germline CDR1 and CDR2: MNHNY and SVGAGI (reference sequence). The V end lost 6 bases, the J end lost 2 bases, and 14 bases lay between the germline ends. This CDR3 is CASSQLGGPYNEQFF. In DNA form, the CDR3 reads TGTGCCAGCAGCCAGTTGGGTGGCCCCTACAATGAGCAGTTCTTC.

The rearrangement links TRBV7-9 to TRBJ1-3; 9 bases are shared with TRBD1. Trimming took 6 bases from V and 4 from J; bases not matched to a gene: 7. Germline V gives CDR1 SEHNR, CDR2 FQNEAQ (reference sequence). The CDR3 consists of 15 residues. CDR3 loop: CASSTWTGVGNTIYF. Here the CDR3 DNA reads TGTGCCAGCAGTACCTGGACAGGGGTAGGAAACACCATATATTTT.

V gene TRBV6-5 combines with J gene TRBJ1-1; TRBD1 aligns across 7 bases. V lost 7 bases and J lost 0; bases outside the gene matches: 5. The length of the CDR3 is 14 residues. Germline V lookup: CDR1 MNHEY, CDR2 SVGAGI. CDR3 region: CASTRTGLNTEAFF. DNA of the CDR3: TGTGCCAGCACCCGGACAGGACTGAACACTGAAGCTTTCTTT.

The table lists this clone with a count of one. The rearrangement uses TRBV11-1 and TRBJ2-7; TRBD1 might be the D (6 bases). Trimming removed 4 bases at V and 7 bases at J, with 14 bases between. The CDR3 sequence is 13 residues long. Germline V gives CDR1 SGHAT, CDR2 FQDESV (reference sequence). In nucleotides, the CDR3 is TGTGCCAGCAGCTCAACAGGGATGTCGGAGCAGTACTTC. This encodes CASSSTGMSEQYF.

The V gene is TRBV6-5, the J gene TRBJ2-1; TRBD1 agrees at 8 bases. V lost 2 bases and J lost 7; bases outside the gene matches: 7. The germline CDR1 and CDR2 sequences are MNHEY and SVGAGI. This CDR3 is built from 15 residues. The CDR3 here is CASSYRRQGWNEQFF. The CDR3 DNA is TGTGCCAGCAGTTACCGGAGACAGGGGTGGAATGAGCAGTTCTTC.

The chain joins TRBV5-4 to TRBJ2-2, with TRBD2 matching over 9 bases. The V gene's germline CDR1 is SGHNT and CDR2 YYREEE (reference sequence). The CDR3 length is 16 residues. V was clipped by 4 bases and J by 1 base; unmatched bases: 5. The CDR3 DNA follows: TGTGCCAGCAGCAGGGGACTAGCTGGGAACACCGGGGAGCTGTTTTTT. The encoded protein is CASSRGLAGNTGELFF.

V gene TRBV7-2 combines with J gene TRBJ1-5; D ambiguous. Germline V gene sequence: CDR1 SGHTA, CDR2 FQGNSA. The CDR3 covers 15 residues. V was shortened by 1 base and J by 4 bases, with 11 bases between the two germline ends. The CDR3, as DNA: TGTGCCAGCAGCTTAGAAGTACAGTTTAATCAGCCCCAGCATTTT. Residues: CASSLEVQFNQPQHF.

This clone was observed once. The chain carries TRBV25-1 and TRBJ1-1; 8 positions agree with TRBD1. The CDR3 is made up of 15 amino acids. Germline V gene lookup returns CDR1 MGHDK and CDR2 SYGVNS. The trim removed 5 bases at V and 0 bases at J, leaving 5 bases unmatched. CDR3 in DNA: TGTGCCAGCAGTCCCGGGACAGGCCTGAACACTGAAGCTTTCTTT. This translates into CASSPGTGLNTEAFF.

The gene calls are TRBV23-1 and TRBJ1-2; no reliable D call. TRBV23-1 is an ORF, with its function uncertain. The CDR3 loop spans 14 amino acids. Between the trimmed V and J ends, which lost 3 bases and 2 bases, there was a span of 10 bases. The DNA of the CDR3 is TGCGCCAGCAGTCACACAGACGGAAACTATGGCTACACCTTC. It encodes CASSHTDGNYGYTF.

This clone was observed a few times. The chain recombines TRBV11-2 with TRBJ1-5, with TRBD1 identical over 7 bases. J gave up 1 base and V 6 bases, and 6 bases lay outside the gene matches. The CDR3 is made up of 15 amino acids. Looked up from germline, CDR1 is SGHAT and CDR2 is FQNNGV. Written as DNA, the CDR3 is TGTGCCAGCAGTTTCCAGGGGGGGAGCAATCAGCCCCAGCATTTT. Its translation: CASSFQGGSNQPQHF.

In DNA, the CDR3 is TGTGCCAGCAGCCAAGATCCGGCCGGGCCCCAGCATTTT. Amino acids: CASSQDPAGPQHF. This rearrangement joins TRBV3-1 (or the pseudogene TRBV3-2) to TRBJ1-5; D remains ambiguous. The CDR3 runs 13 residues. Germline CDR1 is LGHDT and CDR2 is YNNKEL (reference sequence). V gave up 0 bases and J gave up 9 bases, with 9 bases separating them.

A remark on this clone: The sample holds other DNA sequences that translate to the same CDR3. CDR3 nucleotides: TGTGCCAGCAGTTTCCATTCAGGGGGCGCGGGCGAGCAGTACTTC. Its protein product is CASSFHSGGAGEQYF. J is TRBJ2-7 and V is TRBV28, with 8 positions matching TRBD1. J gave up 6 bases and V 3 bases, and 10 bases lay outside the gene matches. This CDR3 has 15 amino acids. Germline CDR1 reads MDHEN; CDR2 reads SYDVKM.

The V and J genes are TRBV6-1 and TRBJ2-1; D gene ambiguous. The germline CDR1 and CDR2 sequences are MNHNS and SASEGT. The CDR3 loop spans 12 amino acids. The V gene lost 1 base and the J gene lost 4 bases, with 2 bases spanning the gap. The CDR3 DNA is TGTGCCAGCAGTGAAGAATACAATGAGCAGTTCTTC. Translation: CASSEEYNEQFF.